Presented here are 4 T cell receptor beta chains from one specimen sequenced in a study of cytomegalovirus exposure and HLA in healthy donors. 60 Vbeta and 13 Jbeta primers were used in PCR. Profiling relied on immunoSEQ multiplex PCR, and the TCRdb table lists in-frame clones only, not all of them. The sample lists 140,000 or so clones; roughly 76% were seen once. Source material: PBMCs. The source is a woman younger than 45 in good health and CMV-seronegative.

This chain joins TRBV10-3 and TRBJ1-2; D gene unclear. The CDR3 extends over 13 amino acids. V was pared by 3 bases and J by 4 bases, with 9 bases between. Germline CDR1 is ENHRY and CDR2 is SYGVKD. CDR3: CAISDASFYGYTF. The CDR3 nucleotides are TGTGCCATCAGTGACGCGTCTTTCTATGGCTACACCTTC.

The rearrangement joins TRBV15 to TRBJ1-4; D is unclear. Germline values: CDR1 LNHNV, CDR2 YYDKDF (reference sequence). The V and J ends lost 5 bases and 0 bases respectively, with 10 bases between them. This CDR3 is built from 15 residues. The CDR3: CATSPRVATNEKLFF. The CDR3 DNA reads TGTGCCACCAGCCCCCGGGTTGCAACTAATGAAAAACTGTTTTTT.

The rearrangement links TRBV6-1 to TRBJ1-1, with 7 nucleotides matching TRBD1. Germline CDR1 MNHNS, CDR2 SASEGT. The CDR3 is 15 residues long. With V trimmed by 6 bases and J by 4 bases, 11 bases remained unmatched. Here the CDR3 reads CASSPSTGSPTEAFF. CDR3 nucleotides: TGTGCCAGCAGCCCCTCGACAGGGAGCCCCACTGAAGCTTTCTTT.

Concerning this clone: An end of the junction differs from the germline gene, which may be a read error. The chain employs TRBV7-9 and TRBJ1-2, with TRBD1 matching 11 bases. Looked up from germline, CDR1 is SEHNR and CDR2 is FQNEAQ (reference sequence). The length of the CDR3 is 15 residues. The CDR3 sequence: CSSSPGTGGGYGYTF. The DNA for the CDR3 is TGTTCCAGCAGCCCCGGGACAGGGGGTGGCTATGGCTACACCTTC.